Below, 29 T cell receptor beta chains from the same sample are listed, as sequenced in a study of CD8 T cells in ankylosing spondylitis. Study results and limitations: What seemed typical of ankylosing spondylitis blood was a TCR beta motif built from eight highly homologous variants.

Their recognized antigens are unknown. A single record per CDR3 protein comes from TCRdb applying MiXCR to the 5' RACE reads. The sample lists a few hundred thousand distinct CDR3 sequences, around 24% occurring once. The sequenced sample consisted of blood, either unsorted or a sorted T cell fraction (not recorded which). The receptors originated from a male donor with ankylosing spondylitis.

This clonotype was detected many times. This chain joins TRBV7-9 and TRBJ1-5, with D uncertain. This CDR3 is built from 12 residues. Trimming took 7 bases from V and 3 from J, leaving 7 bases between them. Germline-derived CDR1 and CDR2 are SEHNR and FQNEAQ (reference sequence). The CDR3 DNA sequence: TGTGCCAGCACTAGGAACAATCAGCCCCAGCATTTT. Translation gives CASTRNNQPQHF.

The chain combines TRBV4-1 with TRBJ1-6; a weak D match, TRBD1 (5 bases). CDR1 MGHRA and CDR2 YSYEKL come from the germline V gene. The CDR3 contains 16 residues. Trimming took 1 base from V and 0 from J, leaving 7 bases between them. Here the CDR3 reads CASSQGGSSYNSPLHF. In DNA form, the CDR3 reads TGCGCCAGCAGCCAAGGGGGGAGCTCCTATAATTCACCCCTCCACTTT.

The rearrangement joins TRBV29-1 to TRBJ2-3; D is ambiguous. The V end was cut by 6 bases, the J end by 1 base, with 11 bases between. Germline-derived CDR1 and CDR2 are SQVTM and ANQGSEA. This CDR3 comprises 13 residues. CDR3 residues: CSVEVPGTDTQYF. In nucleotides, the CDR3 is TGCAGCGTAGAGGTGCCGGGCACAGATACGCAGTATTTT.

The sample holds a few counts of this clonotype. The chain combines TRBV4-2 with TRBJ2-1; perhaps TRBD2 as D (5 bases). CDR1 LGHNA and CDR2 YNFKEQ come from the germline V gene. Trimming left V 0 bases short and J 4 bases short, with 7 bases between. The CDR3 length is 14 residues. The CDR3 DNA is TGTGCCAGCAGCCAAGAAGCGGCGTACAATGAGCAGTTCTTC. It encodes CASSQEAAYNEQFF.

This CDR3 is CSVGTSGGNEQFF. Written as DNA, the CDR3 is TGCAGCGTTGGTACTAGCGGCGGTAATGAGCAGTTCTTC. The rearrangement links TRBV29-1 to TRBJ2-1, with 8 bases identical to TRBD2. With V trimmed by 4 bases and J by 7 bases, 6 bases remained unmatched. The CDR3 loop spans 13 amino acids. Per the germline V gene, CDR1 is SQVTM and CDR2 is ANQGSEA.

The V call is TRBV20-1, the J call TRBJ2-7; TRBD2 might be the D (7 bases). Trimming pared 6 bases from V and 3 bases from J, leaving 18 bases between. Germline loops: CDR1 DFQATT, CDR2 SNEGSKA (reference sequence). The CDR3 contains 14 residues. CDR3 nucleotide sequence: TGCAGTGCCACGGGGGGCGCGGTTAGCTACGAGCAGTACTTC. It translates to CSATGGAVSYEQYF.

This clonotype has just a few counts. The chain recombines TRBV7-8 with TRBJ2-3, with a tentative D call TRBD2 (6 bases). Trimming stripped 1 base from V and 1 base from J, with 12 bases between. The CDR3 extends over 16 amino acids. Germline V gives CDR1 SGHVS, CDR2 FQNEAQ. This CDR3 reads CASSLGVPGGTDTQYF. Here the CDR3 DNA reads TGTGCCAGCAGCTTAGGAGTGCCGGGGGGCACAGATACGCAGTATTTT.

This clonotype came up a few times. The chain couples TRBV12-3 or TRBV12-4 to TRBJ1-2; 8 nucleotides agree with TRBD1. After removal of 4 bases from V and 7 bases from J, the junction contained 11 bases not matched to a gene. The CDR3 extends over 15 amino acids. The CDR3 region is CASSYQGARARGYTF. CDR3 nucleotide sequence: TGTGCCAGCAGTTACCAGGGGGCTCGCGCCCGTGGCTACACCTTC.

V usage is TRBV9 and J usage is TRBJ2-3; possibly TRBD1 or TRBD2 for D (6 bases each). The length of the CDR3 is 18 residues. In germline, CDR1 is SGDLS, CDR2 YYNGEE. Trimming removed 0 bases from V and 0 bases from J, with 17 bases in between. This CDR3 reads CASSVEGGGQPSTDTQYF. In nucleotides, the CDR3 is TGTGCCAGCAGCGTAGAGGGGGGAGGCCAACCTAGCACAGATACGCAGTATTTT.

This clonotype was seen only once. V and J are TRBV7-9 and TRBJ1-2; D possibly corresponds to TRBD1 (6 bases). Trimming left V 1 base short and J 6 bases short, with 18 bases between. Germline V gives CDR1 SEHNR, CDR2 FQNEAQ (reference sequence). This CDR3 region has 16 residues. CDR3 nucleotide sequence: TGTGCCAGCAGCTTAGATCTGACAGGTTCTCGAAATGGCTACACCTTC. Protein product: CASSLDLTGSRNGYTF.

This chain uses TRBV30 with TRBJ1-5, with TRBD1 identical over 9 bases. The V gene end was trimmed by 0 bases and the J gene end by 7 bases; junction bases not matched to a gene: 7. Germline loops: CDR1 GTSNPN, CDR2 SVGIG (reference sequence). The CDR3 covers 15 residues. CDR3 in DNA: TGTGCCTGGAGTGTACGGTCGGACAGGGGACAGCCCCAGCATTTT. Amino acids: CAWSVRSDRGQPQHF. The full variable domain, in which reference TRBV30 and TRBJ1-5 provide the parts outside the CDR3, is SQTIHQWPATLVQPVGSPLSLECTVEGTSNPNLYWYRQAAGRGLQLLFYSVGIGQISSEVPQNLSASRPQDRQFILSSKKLLLSDSGFYLCAWSVRSDRGQPQHFGDGTRLSIL.

This chain joins TRBV20-1 and TRBJ2-2; D call uncertain. CDR1 is DFQATT, CDR2 SNEGSKA, per germline (reference sequence). The CDR3 has 14 residues. The CDR3 nucleotides read TGCAGCTGCCCCGGGCTAGGGAACACCGGGGAGCTGTTTTTT. It yields the protein CSCPGLGNTGELFF.

The CDR3 sequence is CASRGTGGTGELFF. CDR3 DNA sequence: TGTGCCAGCAGGGGGACAGGGGGCACCGGGGAGCTGTTTTTT. The chain recombines TRBV12-3 or TRBV12-4 with TRBJ2-2; 11 bases are shared with TRBD1. This CDR3 has 14 residues. V lost 6 bases to trimming and J lost 4 bases; unmatched junction nucleotides: 1.

The rearrangement joins TRBV18 to TRBJ2-6; TRBD1 agrees at 7 bases. The V gene end was trimmed by 1 base and the J gene end by 4 bases; junction bases not matched to a gene: 4. Germline V CDR1 and CDR2: KGHSH, LQKENI. The CDR3 totals 16 residues. Here the CDR3 reads CASSPQGAAGANVLTF. CDR3 coding DNA: TGTGCCAGCTCACCACAGGGGGCTGCAGGGGCCAACGTCCTGACTTTC.

The chain couples TRBV7-2 to TRBJ1-2; weak D call: TRBD1 (6 bases). The ends were cut back, 0 bases at V and 4 bases at J, with 12 bases in the middle. CDR1 and CDR2 from the germline V gene are SGHTA and FQGNSA. The CDR3 is 15 residues long. CDR3 amino acids: CASSLAAGDTYGYTF. The DNA for the CDR3 is TGTGCCAGCAGCTTAGCGGCAGGGGACACCTATGGCTACACCTTC.

The gene calls are TRBV5-1 and TRBJ2-2, with TRBD1 matching over 10 bases. The trim removed 1 base at V and 4 bases at J, leaving 10 bases unmatched. The CDR3 covers 18 residues. Germline V lookup: CDR1 SGHRS, CDR2 YFSETQ. The CDR3 reads CASSLRRQGARVTGELFF. The DNA for the CDR3 is TGCGCCAGCAGCTTGAGGAGACAGGGGGCGCGGGTCACCGGGGAGCTGTTTTTT.

The rearrangement uses TRBV20-1 and TRBJ1-2; D is undetermined. This CDR3 comprises 12 residues. V lost 0 bases to trimming and J lost 8 bases, with 10 bases between them. Germline CDR1 is DFQATT and CDR2 is SNEGSKA (reference sequence). The CDR3 region has the DNA TGCAGTGCTAGAGATCCCGGGGTAGGCTACACCTTC. Translation: CSARDPGVGYTF.

Only one count was recorded for this clonotype. The V gene is TRBV20-1, the J gene TRBJ2-3, with 8 bases matching TRBD1. The CDR3 extends over 16 amino acids. CDR1 is DFQATT, CDR2 SNEGSKA, per germline (reference sequence). V lost 0 bases, J lost 2 bases, and 7 bases stayed unmatched. CDR3 protein: CSARDPWTGPTDTQYF. The CDR3, as DNA: TGCAGTGCTAGAGATCCCTGGACAGGGCCCACAGATACGCAGTATTTT.

The CDR3 sequence is CSARDPREGENEQFF. The CDR3 coding sequence is TGCAGTGCTAGAGATCCCCGGGAGGGCGAGAATGAGCAGTTCTTC. This sequence joins TRBV20-1 and TRBJ2-1, with TRBD2 identical over 8 bases. There are 15 residues in the CDR3. The germline gives CDR1 DFQATT, CDR2 SNEGSKA (reference sequence). Trimming removed 0 bases from V and 7 bases from J; junction bases left unmatched: 8.

There are a few counts of this clonotype. J is TRBJ2-2 and V is TRBV20-1; D remains unclear. There are 13 residues in the CDR3. CDR1 and CDR2 from the germline V gene are DFQATT and SNEGSKA (reference sequence). V was trimmed by 3 bases and J by 7 bases, leaving 12 bases between them. CDR3 nucleotide sequence: TGCAGTGCTAGTCTTGCGGCCGTCGGGGAGCTGTTTTTT. This sequence encodes CSASLAAVGELFF.

This clonotype was counted ten times or more. This chain joins TRBV12-3 or TRBV12-4 and TRBJ1-1, with no clear D. The CDR3 consists of 12 residues. The V gene lost 1 base and the J gene lost 14 bases, with 14 bases spanning the gap. For the CDR3, the DNA is TGTGCCAGCAGTTTAGAAAACCTGCCTGGCTTCTTT. It yields the protein CASSLENLPGFF.

The V gene is TRBV5-1, the J gene TRBJ2-1; 7 bases match TRBD2. Germline CDR1 SGHRS, CDR2 YFSETQ. Unmatched junction bases numbered 10, after V lost 4 bases and J lost 0 bases. This CDR3 is 17 amino acids long. The CDR3 nucleotides are TGCGCCAGCAGCACCTTACTAGCGTCCAACTCCTACAATGAGCAGTTCTTC. Its protein product is CASSTLLASNSYNEQFF.

The V call is TRBV9, the J call TRBJ1-1, with D hard to call. This CDR3 spans 14 amino acids. Trimming cost V 0 bases and J 0 bases, with 6 bases left between them. Germline-derived CDR1 and CDR2 are SGDLS and YYNGEE. The CDR3 DNA follows: TGTGCCAGCAGCGTAGCCCAGTTGAACACTGAAGCTTTCTTT. Protein sequence: CASSVAQLNTEAFF.

The CDR3 bases are TGTGCCAGCAGTGCAATCTCTAGCACAGATACGCAGTATTTT. This encodes CASSAISSTDTQYF. The chain has TRBV6-1 and TRBJ2-3; D is ambiguous. Trimming left V 4 bases short and J 0 bases short, with 8 bases between. The CDR3 totals 14 residues. CDR1 is MNHNS and CDR2 is SASEGT in the germline V gene.

CDR3 coding DNA: TGTGCCAGCAGCTCGGGGTCGGCACAGTCCGGCTACGAGCAGTACTTC. It is translated as CASSSGSAQSGYEQYF. This chain connects TRBV2 to TRBJ2-7, with D perhaps TRBD2 (5 bases). Deletions cut 6 bases from V and 3 bases from J, with 21 bases between. CDR1 SNHLY and CDR2 FYNNEI come from the germline V gene. The length of the CDR3 is 16 residues.

This clonotype has more than one count but fewer than ten. One end of the junction fails to match germline, which may point to a read error. This chain joins TRBV7-7 and TRBJ2-1; 8 bases align to TRBD2. Germline CDR1 is SSHAT and CDR2 is FNYEAQ (reference sequence). The CDR3 covers 14 residues. Here the CDR3 DNA reads TGTGCTAGCAGCTTAGCGGGACCAGACAATGAGCAGTTCTTC. It is translated as CASSLAGPDNEQFF.

The gene calls are TRBV6-1 and TRBJ1-6; D call uncertain. There are 15 residues in the CDR3. With 7 bases removed from V and 5 bases from J, the gap between germline ends came to 15 bases. CDR1 and CDR2 from the germline V gene are MNHNS and SASEGT. The CDR3 nucleotides are TGTGCCAGCACCCCCCGTGTCTGGAATAATTCACCCCTCCACTTT. It codes for CASTPRVWNNSPLHF.

This clonotype was found a few times. The V call is TRBV13, the J call TRBJ2-5; either TRBD1 or TRBD2 may fit D (5 bases each). Germline CDR1 reads PRHDT; CDR2 reads FYEKMQ (reference sequence). The CDR3 covers 13 residues. V lost 0 bases to trimming and J lost 5 bases, with 7 bases between them. The CDR3 nucleotides read TGTGCCAGCAGCTTAGGAGGGACGGAGACCCAGTACTTC. Residues: CASSLGGTETQYF.

The sample holds many counts of this clonotype. The V gene is TRBV12-3 or TRBV12-4, the J gene TRBJ1-2, with a tentative D call TRBD1 (5 bases). V was pared by 4 bases and J by 3 bases, with 18 bases between. This CDR3 has 16 amino acids. CDR3 nucleotide sequence: TGTGCCAGCAGTTCAGGGTTTACACCAGATCACTATGGCTACACCTTC. Translation gives CASSSGFTPDHYGYTF.